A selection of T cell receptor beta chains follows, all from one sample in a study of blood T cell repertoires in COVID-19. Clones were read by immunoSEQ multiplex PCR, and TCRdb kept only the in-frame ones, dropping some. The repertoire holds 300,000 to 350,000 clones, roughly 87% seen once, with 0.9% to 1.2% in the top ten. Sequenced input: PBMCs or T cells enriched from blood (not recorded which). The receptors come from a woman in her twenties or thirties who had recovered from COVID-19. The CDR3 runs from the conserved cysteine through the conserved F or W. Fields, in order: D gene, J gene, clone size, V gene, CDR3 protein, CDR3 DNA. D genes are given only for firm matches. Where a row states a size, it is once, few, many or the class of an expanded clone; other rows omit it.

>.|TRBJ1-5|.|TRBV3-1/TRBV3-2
CASSQYRDQPQHF
TGTGCCAGCAGCCAATATCGGGATCAGCCCCAGCATTTT
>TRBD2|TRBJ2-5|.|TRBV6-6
CASSWGGEETQYF
TGTGCCAGCAGTTGGGGGGGGGAAGAGACCCAGTACTTC
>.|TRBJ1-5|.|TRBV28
CASSLTAGDDQPQHF
TGTGCCAGCAGTTTAACGGCAGGGGACGATCAGCCCCAGCATTTT
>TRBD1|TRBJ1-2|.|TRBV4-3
CASSRRQGGDGYTF
TGCGCCAGCAGCCGAAGACAGGGGGGGGATGGCTACACCTTC
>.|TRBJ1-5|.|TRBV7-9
CASSPGVGGNQPQHF
TGTGCCAGCAGTCCCGGGGTTGGTGGCAATCAGCCCCAGCATTTT
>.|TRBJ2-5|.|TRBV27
CASSDYQETQYF
TGTGCCAGCAGTGACTACCAAGAGACCCAGTACTTC
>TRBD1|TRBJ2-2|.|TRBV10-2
CAGRTGPTGELFF
TGCGCCGGAAGGACAGGCCCCACCGGGGAGCTGTTTTTT
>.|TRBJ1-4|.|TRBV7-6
CASSPKAPGEKLFF
TGTGCCAGCAGCCCGAAGGCCCCGGGGGAAAAACTGTTTTTT
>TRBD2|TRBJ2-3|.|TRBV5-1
CASSRVKVAGGTDTQYF
TGCGCCAGCAGTCGGGTTAAGGTAGCGGGAGGCACAGATACGCAGTATTTT
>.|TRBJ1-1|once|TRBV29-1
CSVKRRGNTEAFF
TGCAGCGTTAAGAGGCGGGGGAACACTGAAGCTTTCTTT
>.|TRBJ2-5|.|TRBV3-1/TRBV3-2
CASSPASPQETQYF
TGTGCCAGCAGCCCGGCTAGTCCCCAAGAGACCCAGTACTTC
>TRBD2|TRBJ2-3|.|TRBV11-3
CASSSGGRDTDTQYF
TGTGCCAGCAGCTCGGGGGGTCGGGATACAGATACGCAGTATTTT
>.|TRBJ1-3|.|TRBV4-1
CASSQAAGAGGNTIYF
TGCGCCAGCAGCCAAGCGGCAGGGGCCGGCGGAAACACCATATATTTT
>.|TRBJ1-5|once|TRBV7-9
CASSLVRGLSNQPQHF
TGTGCCAGCAGCTTAGTTAGGGGCTTGAGCAATCAGCCCCAGCATTTT
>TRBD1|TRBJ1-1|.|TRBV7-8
CASSKRGTGFMNTEAFF
TGTGCCAGCAGCAAGCGGGGGACAGGGTTCATGAACACTGAAGCTTTCTTT